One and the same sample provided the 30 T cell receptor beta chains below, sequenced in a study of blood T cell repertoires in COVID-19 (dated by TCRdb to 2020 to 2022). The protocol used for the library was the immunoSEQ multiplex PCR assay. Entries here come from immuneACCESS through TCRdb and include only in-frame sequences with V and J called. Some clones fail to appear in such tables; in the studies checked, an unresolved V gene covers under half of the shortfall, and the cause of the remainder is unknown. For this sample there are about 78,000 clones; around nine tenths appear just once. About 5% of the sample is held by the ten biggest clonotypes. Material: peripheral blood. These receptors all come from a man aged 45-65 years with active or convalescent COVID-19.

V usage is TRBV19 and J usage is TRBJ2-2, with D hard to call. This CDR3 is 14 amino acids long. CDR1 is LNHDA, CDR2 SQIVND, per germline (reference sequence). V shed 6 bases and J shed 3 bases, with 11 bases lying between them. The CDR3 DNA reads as TGTGCCAGTAGCCCCCGCACAGACACCGGGGAGCTGTTTTTT. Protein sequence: CASSPRTDTGELFF. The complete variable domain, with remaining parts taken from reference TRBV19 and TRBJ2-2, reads DGGITQSPKYLFRKEGQNVTLSCEQNLNHDAMYWYRQDPGQGLRLIYYSQIVNDFQKGDIAEGYSVSREKKESFPLTVTSAQKNPTAFYLCASSPRTDTGELFFGEGSRLTVL.

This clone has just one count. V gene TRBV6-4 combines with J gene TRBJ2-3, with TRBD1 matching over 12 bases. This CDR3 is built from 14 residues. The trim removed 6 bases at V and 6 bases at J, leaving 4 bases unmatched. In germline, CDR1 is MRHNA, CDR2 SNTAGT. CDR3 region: CASSAGTGGDTQYF. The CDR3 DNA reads TGTGCCAGCAGCGCTGGGACAGGGGGCGATACGCAGTATTTT.

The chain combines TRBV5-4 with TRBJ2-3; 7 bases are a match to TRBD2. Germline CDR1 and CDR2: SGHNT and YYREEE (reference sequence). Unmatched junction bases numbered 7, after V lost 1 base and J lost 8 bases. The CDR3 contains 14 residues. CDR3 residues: CASSLPSREGTQYF. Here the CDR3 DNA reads TGTGCCAGCAGCTTGCCCTCTAGGGAGGGTACGCAGTATTTT.

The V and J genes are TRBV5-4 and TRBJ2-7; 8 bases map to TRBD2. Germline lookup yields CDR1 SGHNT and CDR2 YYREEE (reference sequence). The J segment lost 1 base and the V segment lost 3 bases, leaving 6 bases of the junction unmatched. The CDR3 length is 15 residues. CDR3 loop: CASSSLADESYEQYF. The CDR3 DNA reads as TGTGCCAGCAGCTCACTAGCGGACGAGTCCTACGAGCAGTACTTC.

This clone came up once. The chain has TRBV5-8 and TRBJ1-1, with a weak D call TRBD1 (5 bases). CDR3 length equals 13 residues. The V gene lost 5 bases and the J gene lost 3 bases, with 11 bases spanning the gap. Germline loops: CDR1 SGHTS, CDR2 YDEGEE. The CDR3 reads CASSLQGDTEAFF. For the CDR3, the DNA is TGTGCCAGCAGTCTCCAGGGTGACACTGAAGCTTTCTTT.

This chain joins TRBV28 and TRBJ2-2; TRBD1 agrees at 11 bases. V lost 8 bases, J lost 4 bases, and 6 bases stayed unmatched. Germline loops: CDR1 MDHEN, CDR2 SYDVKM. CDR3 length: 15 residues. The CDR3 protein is CASVRGQGATGELFF. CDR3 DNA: TGTGCCAGCGTCAGAGGACAGGGGGCCACCGGGGAGCTGTTTTTT.

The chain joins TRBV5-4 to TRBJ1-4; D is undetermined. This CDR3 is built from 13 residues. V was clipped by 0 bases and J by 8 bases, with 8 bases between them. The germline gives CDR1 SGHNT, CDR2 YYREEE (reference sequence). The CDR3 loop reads CASSLVEGEKLFF. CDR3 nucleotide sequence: TGTGCCAGCAGCTTGGTTGAGGGAGAAAAACTGTTTTTT. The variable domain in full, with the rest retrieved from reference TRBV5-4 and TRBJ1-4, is ETGVTQSPTHLIKTRGQQVTLRCSSQSGHNTVSWYQQALGQGPQFIFQYYREEENGRGNFPPRFSGLQFPNYSSELNVNALELDDSALYLCASSLVEGEKLFFGSGTQLSVL.

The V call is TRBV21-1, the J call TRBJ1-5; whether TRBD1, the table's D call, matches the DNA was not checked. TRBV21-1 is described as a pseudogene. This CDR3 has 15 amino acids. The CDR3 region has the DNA TGTGCCAGCAGCCTGGACAGGGGTTCGAGTCAGCCCCAGCATTTT. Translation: CASSLDRGSSQPQHF.

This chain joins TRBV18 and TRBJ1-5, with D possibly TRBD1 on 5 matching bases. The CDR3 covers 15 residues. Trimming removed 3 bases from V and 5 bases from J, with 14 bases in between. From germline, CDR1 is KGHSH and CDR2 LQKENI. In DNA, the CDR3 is TGTGCCAGCTCACCGGTAGGGGCCCTCGATCAGCCCCAGCATTTT. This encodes CASSPVGALDQPQHF.

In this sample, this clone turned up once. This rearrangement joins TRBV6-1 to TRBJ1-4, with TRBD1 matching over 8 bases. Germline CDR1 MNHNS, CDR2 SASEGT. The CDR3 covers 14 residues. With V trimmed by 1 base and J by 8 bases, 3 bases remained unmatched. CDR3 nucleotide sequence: TGTGCCAGCAGTGAAGGACAGGGGAGGGAAAAACTGTTTTTT. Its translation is CASSEGQGREKLFF.

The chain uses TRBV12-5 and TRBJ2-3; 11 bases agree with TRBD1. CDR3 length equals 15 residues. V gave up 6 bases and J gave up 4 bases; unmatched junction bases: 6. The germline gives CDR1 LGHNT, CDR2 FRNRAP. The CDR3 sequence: CASGKGQGAADTQYF. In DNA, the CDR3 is TGTGCTAGTGGAAAAGGACAGGGGGCGGCAGATACGCAGTATTTT.

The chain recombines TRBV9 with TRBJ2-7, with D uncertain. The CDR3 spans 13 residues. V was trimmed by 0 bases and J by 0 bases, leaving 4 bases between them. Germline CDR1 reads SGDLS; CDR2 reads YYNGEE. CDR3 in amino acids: CASSVGSSYEQYF. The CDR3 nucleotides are TGTGCCAGCAGCGTAGGGAGCTCCTACGAGCAGTACTTC.

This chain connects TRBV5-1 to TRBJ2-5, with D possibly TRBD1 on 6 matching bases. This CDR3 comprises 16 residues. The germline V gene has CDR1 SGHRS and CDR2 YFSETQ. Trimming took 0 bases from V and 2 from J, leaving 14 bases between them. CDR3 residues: CASSLGGTGLQETQYF. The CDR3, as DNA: TGCGCCAGCAGCTTGGGGGGAACAGGGTTACAAGAGACCCAGTACTTC.

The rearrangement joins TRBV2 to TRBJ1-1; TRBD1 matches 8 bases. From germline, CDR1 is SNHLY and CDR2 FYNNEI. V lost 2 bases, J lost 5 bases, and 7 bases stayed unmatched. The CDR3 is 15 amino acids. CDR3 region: CASSETQGARTEAFF. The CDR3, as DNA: TGTGCCAGCAGTGAAACTCAGGGGGCGAGAACTGAAGCTTTCTTT.

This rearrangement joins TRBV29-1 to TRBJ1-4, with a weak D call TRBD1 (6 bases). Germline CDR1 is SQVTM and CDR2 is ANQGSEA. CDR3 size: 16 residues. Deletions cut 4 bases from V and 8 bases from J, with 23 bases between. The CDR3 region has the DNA TGCAGCGTTGGAGCGGTCGGTACAGGGCAGGGGGAAAAACTGTTTTTT. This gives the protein CSVGAVGTGQGEKLFF.

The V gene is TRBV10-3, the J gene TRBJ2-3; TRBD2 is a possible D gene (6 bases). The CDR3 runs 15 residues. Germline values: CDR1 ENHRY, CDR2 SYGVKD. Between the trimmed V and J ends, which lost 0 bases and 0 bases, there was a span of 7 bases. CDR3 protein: CAISESRGSTDTQYF. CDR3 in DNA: TGTGCCATCAGTGAGTCCCGGGGGAGCACAGATACGCAGTATTTT.

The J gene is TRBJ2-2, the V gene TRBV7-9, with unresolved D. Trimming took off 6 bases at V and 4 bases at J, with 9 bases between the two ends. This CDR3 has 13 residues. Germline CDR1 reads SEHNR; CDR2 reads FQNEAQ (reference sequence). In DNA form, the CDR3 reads TGTGCCAGCAGACCCTATAGCACCGGGGAGCTGTTTTTT. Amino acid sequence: CASRPYSTGELFF. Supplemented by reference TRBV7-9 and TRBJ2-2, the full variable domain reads DTGVSQNPRHKITKRGQNVTFRCDPISEHNRLYWYRQTLGQGPEFLTYFQNEAQLEKSRLLSDRFSAERPKGSFSTLEIQRTEQGDSAMYLCASRPYSTGELFFGEGSRLTVL.

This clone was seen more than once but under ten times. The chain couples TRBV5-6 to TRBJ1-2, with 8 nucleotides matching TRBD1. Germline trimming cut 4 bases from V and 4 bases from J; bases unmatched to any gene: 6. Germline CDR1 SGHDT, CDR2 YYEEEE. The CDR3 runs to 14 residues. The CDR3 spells CASSPGGWGYGYTF. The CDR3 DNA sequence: TGTGCCAGCAGCCCAGGGGGCTGGGGCTATGGCTACACCTTC.

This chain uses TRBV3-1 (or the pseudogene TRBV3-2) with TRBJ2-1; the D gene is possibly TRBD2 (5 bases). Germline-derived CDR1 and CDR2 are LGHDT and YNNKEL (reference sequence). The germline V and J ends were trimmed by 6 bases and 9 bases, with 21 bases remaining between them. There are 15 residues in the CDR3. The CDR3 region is CASSSLTSARGEQFF. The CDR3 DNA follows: TGTGCCAGCAGTTCTCTTACGTCCGCCCGGGGTGAGCAGTTCTTC.

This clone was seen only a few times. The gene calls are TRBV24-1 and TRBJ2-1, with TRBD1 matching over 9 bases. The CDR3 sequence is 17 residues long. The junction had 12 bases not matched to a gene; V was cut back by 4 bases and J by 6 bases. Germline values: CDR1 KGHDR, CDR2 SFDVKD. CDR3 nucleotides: TGTGCCACCAGTGAGTTCTCCGGGACAGGGACGGGCAATGAGCAGTTCTTC. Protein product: CATSEFSGTGTGNEQFF.

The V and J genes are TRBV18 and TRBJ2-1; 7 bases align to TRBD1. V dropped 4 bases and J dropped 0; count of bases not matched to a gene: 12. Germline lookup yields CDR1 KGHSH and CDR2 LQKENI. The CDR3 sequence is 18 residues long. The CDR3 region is CASSRLIQGPSSYNEQFF. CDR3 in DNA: TGTGCCAGCTCACGGCTAATACAGGGGCCAAGCTCCTACAATGAGCAGTTCTTC.

The CDR3 loop is CASSSGDVSYEQYV. The CDR3 DNA reads TGTGCCAGCAGCTCAGGGGATGTCTCCTACGAGCAGTACGTC. The J gene is TRBJ2-7, the V gene TRBV28, with D maybe TRBD1 (6 bases). The CDR3 is made up of 14 amino acids. V was pared by 6 bases and J by 0 bases, with 12 bases between. Germline-derived CDR1 and CDR2 are MDHEN and SYDVKM.

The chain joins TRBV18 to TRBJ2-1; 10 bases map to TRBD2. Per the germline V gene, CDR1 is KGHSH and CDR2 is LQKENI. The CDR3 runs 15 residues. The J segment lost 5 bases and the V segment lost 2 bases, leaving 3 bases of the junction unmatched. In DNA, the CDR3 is TGTGCCAGCTCACCAAGTACTAGCGGGGACAATGAGCAGTTCTTC. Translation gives CASSPSTSGDNEQFF.

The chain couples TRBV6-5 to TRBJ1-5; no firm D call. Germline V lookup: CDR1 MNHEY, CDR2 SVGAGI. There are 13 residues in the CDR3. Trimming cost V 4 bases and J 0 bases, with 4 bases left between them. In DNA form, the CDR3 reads TGTGCCAGCAGTTCCCTTAGCAATCAGCCCCAGCATTTT. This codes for CASSSLSNQPQHF.

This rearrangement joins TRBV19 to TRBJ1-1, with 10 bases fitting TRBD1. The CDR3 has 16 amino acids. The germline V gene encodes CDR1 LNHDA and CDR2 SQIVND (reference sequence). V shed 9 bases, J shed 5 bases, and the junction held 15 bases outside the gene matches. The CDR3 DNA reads TGTGCCAGCCAATTGGGACAGGGGACATTGAGGACTGAAGCTTTCTTT. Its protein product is CASQLGQGTLRTEAFF.

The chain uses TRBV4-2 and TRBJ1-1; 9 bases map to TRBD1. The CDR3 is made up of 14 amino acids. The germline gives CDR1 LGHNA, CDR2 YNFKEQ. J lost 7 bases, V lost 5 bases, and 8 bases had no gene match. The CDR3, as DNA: TGTGCCAGCAGCTTGGGACAGGGTCAGTTTGAAGCTTTCTTT. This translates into CASSLGQGQFEAFF.

The CDR3 loop reads CSVEPGLAGFQETQYF. The CDR3 DNA reads TGCAGCGTCGAACCCGGGTTAGCGGGGTTCCAAGAGACCCAGTACTTC. This chain joins TRBV29-1 and TRBJ2-5; 8 nucleotides line up with TRBD2. This CDR3 has 16 residues. Germline CDR1 is SQVTM and CDR2 is ANQGSEA. The V and J ends lost 6 bases and 1 base, in that order; junction bases with no gene match: 13. Combining the CDR3 with reference TRBV29-1 and TRBJ2-5 gives the whole variable domain SAVISQKPSRDICQRGTSLTIQCQVDSQVTMMFWYRQQPGQSLTLIATANQGSEATYESGFVIDKFPISRPNLTFSTLTVSNMSPEDSSIYLCSVEPGLAGFQETQYFGPGTRLLVL.

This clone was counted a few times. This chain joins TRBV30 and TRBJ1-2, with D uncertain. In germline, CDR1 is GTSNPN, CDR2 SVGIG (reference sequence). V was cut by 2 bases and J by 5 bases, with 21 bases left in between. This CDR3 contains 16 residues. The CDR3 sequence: CAWSLPGSFNGYGYTF. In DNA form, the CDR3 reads TGTGCCTGGAGTCTCCCGGGGTCGTTTAATGGGTATGGCTACACCTTC. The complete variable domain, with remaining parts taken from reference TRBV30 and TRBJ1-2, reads SQTIHQWPATLVQPVGSPLSLECTVEGTSNPNLYWYRQAAGRGLQLLFYSVGIGQISSEVPQNLSASRPQDRQFILSSKKLLLSDSGFYLCAWSLPGSFNGYGYTFGSGTRLTVV.

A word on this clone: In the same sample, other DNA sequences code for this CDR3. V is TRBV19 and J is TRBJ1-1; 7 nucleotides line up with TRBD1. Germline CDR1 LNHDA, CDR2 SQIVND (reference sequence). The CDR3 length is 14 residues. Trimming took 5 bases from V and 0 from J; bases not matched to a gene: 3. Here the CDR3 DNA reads TGTGCCAGTAGTGTGACAGGGATGAACACTGAAGCTTTCTTT. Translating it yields CASSVTGMNTEAFF.

CDR3 in DNA: TGTGCCAGCAGCTCCGGGCTAGCAAGCCGTGAGACCCAGTACTTC. It codes for CASSSGLASRETQYF. V gene TRBV6-2 or TRBV6-3 combines with J gene TRBJ2-5; D possibly corresponds to TRBD2 (5 bases). With 6 bases removed from V and 5 bases from J, the gap between germline ends came to 19 bases. CDR3 length: 15 amino acids. Germline CDR1 is MNHEY and CDR2 is SVGEGT.